Following are 30 T cell receptor beta chains from one sample sequenced in a study of OX40 agonist ivuxolimab in advanced cancers. Some clones are missing from TCRdb's copy, which holds only in-frame ones; the method was immunoSEQ multiplex PCR. The data hold roughly 67,000 clones, with roughly 88% observed a single time. This material consisted of CD4+ or CD8+ T cells sorted from blood, taken in a trial of the OX40 agonist ivuxolimab. These receptors were taken from an adult with an advanced solid tumor such as melanoma, head and neck, liver or kidney cancer.

The V call is TRBV5-1, the J call TRBJ1-6, with TRBD1 as a possible D gene (6 bases). The V end lost 1 base, the J end lost 10 bases, and 12 bases lay between the germline ends. The CDR3 is 14 amino acids. Per germline, CDR1 SGHRS and CDR2 YFSETQ. The CDR3, as DNA: TGCGCCAGCAGCTTGTTCTCAGGGGAGTCACCCCTCCACTTT. Translating it yields CASSLFSGESPLHF.

The chain joins TRBV18 to TRBJ2-1; either TRBD1 or TRBD2 may fit D (6 bases each). The CDR3 length is 15 residues. Germline loops: CDR1 KGHSH, CDR2 LQKENI. V shed 4 bases and J shed 8 bases, with 18 bases lying between them. CDR3 nucleotide sequence: TGTGCCAGCTCACTGGAGGGGGAGAGTAAGGATGAGCAGTTCTTC. Amino acid sequence: CASSLEGESKDEQFF. Drawing the rest from reference TRBV18 and TRBJ2-1, the complete variable domain is NAGVMQNPRHLVRRRGQEARLRCSPMKGHSHVYWYRQLPEEGLKFMVYLQKENIIDESGMPKERFSAEFPKEGPSILRIQQVVRGDSAAYFCASSLEGESKDEQFFGPGTRLTVL.

The chain carries TRBV23-1 and TRBJ2-2; D is perhaps TRBD1 (5 bases). TRBV23-1 is reported as an ORF; its role is uncertain. V lost 4 bases to trimming and J lost 4 bases, with 10 bases between them. The CDR3 has 14 residues. This CDR3 is CASSPTGSTGELFF. DNA for the CDR3: TGCGCCAGCAGTCCTACAGGTTCCACCGGGGAGCTGTTTTTT.

Of note for this clone: The identical CDR3 is also encoded by other nucleotide sequences in the sample. The J gene is TRBJ1-1, the V gene TRBV4-3; D call uncertain. The CDR3 is 15 amino acids. Looked up from germline, CDR1 is LGHNA and CDR2 is YSLEER. V was clipped by 0 bases and J by 2 bases, with 10 bases between them. The CDR3 nucleotides read TGCGCCAGCAGCCAAGAGGGGTGGGAAAACACTGAAGCTTTCTTT. As protein: CASSQEGWENTEAFF.

The gene calls are TRBV5-1 and TRBJ2-3; 8 bases fit TRBD2. Germline-derived CDR1 and CDR2 are SGHRS and YFSETQ. The CDR3 consists of 16 residues. J gave up 2 bases and V 0 bases, and 5 bases lay outside the gene matches. The CDR3 loop reads CASSLGLAGHTDTQYF. The CDR3 DNA follows: TGCGCCAGCAGCTTGGGATTAGCGGGACACACAGATACGCAGTATTTT.

This clone was seen once. The genes are TRBV15 and TRBJ2-2, with D perhaps matching TRBD2 (5 bases). The CDR3 contains 16 residues. The germline V gene encodes CDR1 LNHNV and CDR2 YYDKDF (reference sequence). With 4 bases removed from V and 10 bases from J, the gap between germline ends came to 22 bases. CDR3 coding DNA: TGTGCCACCAGCATCATATCCTTAGGTCGGGGAGTGGAGCTGTTTTTT. It encodes CATSIISLGRGVELFF.

The chain uses TRBV15 and TRBJ2-3; a possible D gene is TRBD2 (5 bases). From germline, CDR1 is LNHNV and CDR2 YYDKDF (reference sequence). Trimming removed 0 bases at V and 6 bases at J, with 16 bases between. This CDR3 contains 16 residues. This CDR3 is CATSRDYGLAGDTQYF. For the CDR3, the DNA is TGTGCCACCAGCAGAGATTACGGTCTAGCCGGTGATACGCAGTATTTT.

This sequence joins TRBV21-1 and TRBJ2-7; the D call in the table, TRBD1, was not verified against the DNA. TRBV21-1 is classified as a pseudogene. CDR3 length: 15 amino acids. CDR3 amino acids: CASSNRDRGMYEQYF. In DNA, the CDR3 is TGTGCCAGCAGCAACCGGGACAGGGGGATGTACGAGCAGTACTTC.

The chain links TRBV5-1 to TRBJ2-2; D gene unclear. Trimming stripped 1 base from V and 7 bases from J, with 14 bases between. The CDR3 loop spans 15 amino acids. Germline V CDR1 and CDR2: SGHRS, YFSETQ. Here the CDR3 DNA reads TGCGCCAGCAGCTTGCGTCCAGGTACGGACGGGGAGCTGTTTTTT. It yields the protein CASSLRPGTDGELFF.

This clone was recorded only once. The chain's CDR3 is CASSVTGGYEQYF. The CDR3 DNA is TGTGCCAGCAGCGTGACAGGGGGCTACGAGCAGTACTTC. V usage is TRBV5-5 and J usage is TRBJ2-7; 9 bases are shared with TRBD1. Germline CDR1 and CDR2: SGHKS and YYEKEE (reference sequence). V lost 4 bases to trimming and J lost 3 bases; unmatched junction nucleotides: 2. The CDR3 is made up of 13 amino acids.

This clone appeared a single time. The chain couples TRBV15 to TRBJ1-2, with D possibly matching TRBD1 (5 bases). Germline CDR1 LNHNV, CDR2 YYDKDF (reference sequence). The ends were cut back, 1 base at V and 4 bases at J, with 16 bases in the middle. The CDR3 spans 16 residues. CDR3 DNA sequence: TGTGCCACCAGCAGAGGGGGCCAGGAGGGAGTCTATGGCTACACCTTC. It specifies CATSRGGQEGVYGYTF.

The chain employs TRBV4-1 and TRBJ2-3, with a possible D match to TRBD2 (6 bases). Germline V gene lookup returns CDR1 MGHRA and CDR2 YSYEKL. CDR3 length: 15 residues. V lost 4 bases and J lost 4, with 15 bases in between. As DNA, the CDR3 is TGCGCCAGCAGCCTTAGCGGATATATCTCAGATACGCAGTATTTT. It translates to CASSLSGYISDTQYF.

The chain joins TRBV19 to TRBJ2-7, with TRBD1 identical over 9 bases. The CDR3 covers 14 residues. Germline V gene sequence: CDR1 LNHDA, CDR2 SQIVND (reference sequence). J lost 5 bases, V lost 5 bases, and 7 bases had no gene match. The DNA of the CDR3 is TGTGCCAGTAGTTCACAGGGGGCGCGGGACGAGCAGTACTTC. This gives the protein CASSSQGARDEQYF.

The J gene is TRBJ1-2, the V gene TRBV10-3, with D unresolved. Trimming took 4 bases from V and 4 from J, leaving 10 bases between them. The CDR3 spans 13 residues. The germline gives CDR1 ENHRY, CDR2 SYGVKD. The CDR3 DNA reads TGTGCCATCAGTGGCCGTACAGTCTATGGCTACACCTTC. Its protein product is CAISGRTVYGYTF.

The V and J genes are TRBV19 and TRBJ2-5; the D is unclear. The V end was cut by 4 bases, the J end by 2 bases, with 11 bases between. Germline loops: CDR1 LNHDA, CDR2 SQIVND (reference sequence). The CDR3 runs 14 residues. This CDR3 reads CASSRVGQQETQYF. The CDR3 coding sequence is TGTGCCAGTAGTAGGGTCGGGCAACAAGAGACCCAGTACTTC.

The rearrangement joins TRBV29-1 to TRBJ1-1; tentative D call: TRBD1 (6 bases). V shed 0 bases and J shed 1 base, with 9 bases lying between them. The germline gives CDR1 SQVTM, CDR2 ANQGSEA. The CDR3 totals 14 residues. CDR3 in DNA: TGCAGCGTTGAAGAAAGAGGGGGGAACACTGAAGCTTTCTTT. Translated: CSVEERGGNTEAFF.

J is TRBJ1-4 and V is TRBV11-2, with a possible D match to TRBD1 (6 bases). This CDR3 is built from 14 residues. V lost 2 bases to trimming and J lost 10 bases, with 14 bases between them. From germline, CDR1 is SGHAT and CDR2 FQNNGV. The CDR3 sequence: CASSLLVGGGKLFF. Written as DNA, the CDR3 is TGTGCCAGCAGCTTATTGGTAGGAGGGGGAAAACTGTTTTTT.

The V and J genes are TRBV7-3 and TRBJ2-2; 7 bases agree with TRBD1. With 1 base clipped from V and 11 bases from J, the junction kept 7 bases outside the gene matches. CDR1 and CDR2 (germline): SGHTA, FQGTGA. CDR3 size: 14 residues. The CDR3 DNA reads as TGTGCCAGCAGCTTAAATTTTGGGGACAGCGAGCTGTTTTTT. This sequence encodes CASSLNFGDSELFF.

The J gene is TRBJ2-7, the V gene TRBV4-2; the match to TRBD1 covers 7 bases. The CDR3 is 14 amino acids. Germline V gene data show CDR1 as LGHNA and CDR2 as YNFKEQ. With V trimmed by 4 bases and J by 2 bases, 5 bases remained unmatched. The CDR3 spells CASSLRDRTYEQYF. For the CDR3, the DNA is TGTGCCAGCAGCCTACGGGACAGAACCTACGAGCAGTACTTC.

The chain has TRBV27 and TRBJ2-7, with 7 bases matching TRBD1. V trimming: 6 bases; J trimming: 0 bases; junction bases outside the gene matches: 5. Looked up from germline, CDR1 is MNHEY and CDR2 is SMNVEV (reference sequence). This CDR3 region has 14 residues. The chain's CDR3 is CASRPGQSSYEQYF. CDR3 bases: TGTGCCAGCAGGCCGGGACAGAGCTCCTACGAGCAGTACTTC.

The CDR3 protein is CASSELGTGHNEQFF. The CDR3 DNA reads TGTGCCAGCAGTGAATTGGGGACAGGCCACAATGAGCAGTTCTTC. V gene TRBV25-1 combines with J gene TRBJ2-1; 8 bases agree with TRBD1. This CDR3 contains 15 residues. Germline loops: CDR1 MGHDK, CDR2 SYGVNS. V was clipped by 1 base and J by 5 bases; unmatched bases: 4.

The rearrangement joins TRBV21-1 to TRBJ2-1; TRBD2, the D gene given by the table, was not confirmed from the DNA. TRBV21-1 counts as a pseudogene. The CDR3 runs 15 residues. DNA for the CDR3: TGTGCCAGCAGCATAACTAGCGGGAGTGACAATGAGCAGTTCTTC. This gives the protein CASSITSGSDNEQFF.

The chain is built from TRBV9 and TRBJ2-3; D gene uncertain. Trimming left V 0 bases short and J 1 base short, with 6 bases between. This CDR3 comprises 14 residues. CDR1 SGDLS and CDR2 YYNGEE come from the germline V gene. CDR3 DNA sequence: TGTGCCAGCAGCGTAGCGGTAGGCACAGATACGCAGTATTTT. Amino acids: CASSVAVGTDTQYF.

The chain carries TRBV28 and TRBJ2-7; possibly TRBD1 or TRBD2 for D (5 bases each). The CDR3 covers 15 residues. The V and J ends lost 6 bases and 7 bases respectively, with 22 bases between them. Germline V gene lookup returns CDR1 MDHEN and CDR2 SYDVKM. CDR3 coding DNA: TGTGCCAGCAGAGTTTACGGGGCCGGTACCTCAGAGCAGTACTTC. Protein: CASRVYGAGTSEQYF.

The rearrangement uses TRBV5-1 and TRBJ1-2; maybe TRBD1 (5 bases). V lost 0 bases to trimming and J lost 1 base, with 10 bases between them. From germline, CDR1 is SGHRS and CDR2 YFSETQ. This CDR3 contains 15 residues. The CDR3 sequence is CASSLGRQSNYGYTF. The CDR3 nucleotides read TGCGCCAGCAGCTTGGGACGACAGAGTAACTATGGCTACACCTTC.

V and J are TRBV5-6 and TRBJ2-1; 8 positions agree with TRBD2. The V gene end was trimmed by 2 bases and the J gene end by 4 bases; junction bases not matched to a gene: 11. There are 17 residues in the CDR3. Germline values: CDR1 SGHDT, CDR2 YYEEEE. CDR3: CASSFWSGSRGYNEQFF. CDR3 DNA sequence: TGTGCCAGCAGCTTTTGGAGCGGGAGTAGGGGGTACAATGAGCAGTTCTTC.

CDR3 sequence (DNA): TGTGCCACCAGCAGAGTTGGGGGGAGGGCTAATGAGCAGTTCTTC. It is translated as CATSRVGGRANEQFF. The rearrangement uses TRBV15 and TRBJ2-1; 7 nucleotides agree with TRBD2. This CDR3 comprises 15 residues. After removal of 1 base from V and 7 bases from J, the junction contained 7 bases not matched to a gene. The germline V gene encodes CDR1 LNHNV and CDR2 YYDKDF (reference sequence).

V is TRBV2 and J is TRBJ2-2; 7 bases are a match to TRBD1. V lost 7 bases and J lost 6; bases outside the gene matches: 8. CDR1 is SNHLY, CDR2 FYNNEI, per germline. The CDR3 runs 14 residues. CDR3 residues: CASKVTGFAGELFF. CDR3 DNA: TGTGCCAGCAAGGTGACAGGGTTCGCCGGGGAGCTGTTTTTT.

The chain joins TRBV28 to TRBJ2-1; 15 bases agree with TRBD2. V shed 4 bases, J shed 4 bases, and the junction held 8 bases outside the gene matches. This CDR3 has 18 residues. Germline CDR1 is MDHEN and CDR2 is SYDVKM. The CDR3 bases are TGTGCCAGCAGTTCGGGACTAGCGGGAGGACCCTTTTACAATGAGCAGTTCTTC. Its translation is CASSSGLAGGPFYNEQFF.

This chain links TRBV28 with TRBJ1-1; maybe TRBD1 (6 bases). V lost 4 bases to trimming and J lost 6 bases, with 9 bases between them. The CDR3 has 12 amino acids. Germline V gene sequence: CDR1 MDHEN, CDR2 SYDVKM. CDR3 region: CASSWRTAEAFF. CDR3 nucleotides: TGTGCCAGCAGTTGGAGGACAGCTGAAGCTTTCTTT.